One sample yielded the 27 T cell receptor beta chains listed below, sequenced in a study of breast tumors, draining lymph nodes, adjacent tissues. Using its own MiXCR run on the multiplex PCR reads, TCRdb lists one record per CDR3 protein. The sample lists 10,000 to 15,000 distinct CDR3 sequences, approximately 35% seen once, with approximately 14% in the top ten. Input material: breast tumor tissue. The receptors come from a female donor with breast cancer. Some clones in this sample may be carry-over from other donors' samples.

The chain has TRBV7-9 and TRBJ1-1; D gene uncertain. From germline, CDR1 is SEHNR and CDR2 FQNEAQ (reference sequence). Trimming stripped 5 bases from V and 0 bases from J, with 16 bases between. The CDR3 is 16 amino acids. The CDR3: CASSPSLNLMNTEAFF. Here the CDR3 DNA reads TGTGCCAGCAGCCCCTCTTTGAACCTCATGAACACTGAAGCTTTCTTT.

This clonotype occurred many times. The CDR3 sequence: CASAPALAGPSGNTIYF. DNA of the CDR3: TGTGCCAGCGCCCCGGCTCTGGCAGGCCCCTCTGGAAACACCATATATTTT. The chain recombines TRBV4-2 with TRBJ1-3; unclear D gene. The CDR3 is 17 amino acids. Germline V CDR1 and CDR2: LGHNA, YNFKEQ. The V end lost 8 bases, the J end lost 0 bases, and 20 bases lay between the germline ends.

This clonotype was found many times. The chain recombines TRBV4-2 with TRBJ2-2; D is perhaps TRBD1 or TRBD2 (6 bases each). In germline, CDR1 is LGHNA, CDR2 YNFKEQ. The CDR3 is 17 amino acids. The V gene lost 4 bases and the J gene lost 0 bases, with 15 bases spanning the gap. The DNA of the CDR3 is TGTGCCAGCAGCCCTCTTGCCGGGGGCGCGAACACCGGGGAGCTGTTTTTT. Translation: CASSPLAGGANTGELFF.

J is TRBJ2-3 and V is TRBV10-3; D unresolved. Per the germline V gene, CDR1 is ENHRY and CDR2 is SYGVKD. This CDR3 is built from 14 residues. Trimming pared 2 bases from V and 3 bases from J, leaving 9 bases between. CDR3 protein: CAISETIRTDTQYF. In DNA, the CDR3 is TGTGCCATCAGTGAGACTATCAGGACAGATACGCAGTATTTT.

This clonotype was seen ten or more times. The rearrangement uses TRBV19 and TRBJ2-2; D unresolved. CDR3 length equals 15 residues. The germline CDR1 and CDR2 sequences are LNHDA and SQIVND (reference sequence). The ends were cut back, 4 bases at V and 7 bases at J, with 16 bases in the middle. CDR3 amino acids: CASSRAVTTNGELFF. CDR3 nucleotide sequence: TGTGCCAGTAGTAGGGCAGTGACAACGAACGGGGAGCTGTTTTTT.

The V and J genes are TRBV4-1 and TRBJ1-1; D is ambiguous. The CDR3 is made up of 16 amino acids. Germline CDR1 and CDR2: MGHRA and YSYEKL. The germline V and J ends were trimmed by 0 bases and 1 base, with 12 bases remaining between them. DNA for the CDR3: TGCGCCAGCAGCCAAGATTGGTCAGTTAAGAACACTGAAGCTTTCTTT. Protein: CASSQDWSVKNTEAFF.

This clonotype showed up many times. The rearrangement joins TRBV2 to TRBJ1-5, with TRBD1 as a possible D gene (5 bases). The germline CDR1 and CDR2 sequences are SNHLY and FYNNEI. V was pared by 2 bases and J by 7 bases, with 12 bases between. The CDR3 contains 14 residues. As DNA, the CDR3 is TGTGCCAGCAGTGAACGAGGGGCGCGGCAGCCCCAGCATTTT. It translates to CASSERGARQPQHF.

In this sample, this clonotype turned up many times. The rearrangement joins TRBV3-1 to TRBJ2-7, with 10 bases identical to TRBD1. Germline V gene sequence: CDR1 LGHDT, CDR2 YNNKEL (reference sequence). V trimming: 4 bases; J trimming: 0 bases; junction bases outside the gene matches: 3. The CDR3 sequence is 15 residues long. The CDR3 loop is CASSLRDRGSYEQYF. The CDR3 DNA reads as TGTGCCAGCAGCCTTCGGGACAGGGGCTCCTACGAGCAGTACTTC.

This clonotype was picked up one time. A junction boundary mismatches the germline segment, possibly from a read error. The chain uses TRBV24-1 and TRBJ2-1; TRBD2 agrees at 10 bases. The V gene's germline CDR1 is KGHDR and CDR2 SFDVKD. The CDR3 covers 12 residues. This chain's CDR3 is CATSKSSGRESF. CDR3 sequence (DNA): TGTGCCACCAGTAAAAGCAGCGGGAGGGAGTCCTTT.

The chain employs TRBV5-1 and TRBJ2-1, with a tentative D call TRBD2 (6 bases). CDR3 length: 14 amino acids. Trimming stripped 0 bases from V and 5 bases from J, with 9 bases between. Germline-derived CDR1 and CDR2 are SGHRS and YFSETQ. The CDR3 bases are TGCGCCAGCAGCTTGGATGGGAGGAACAATGAGCAGTTCTTC. Its protein product is CASSLDGRNNEQFF.

The sample holds many counts of this clonotype. The V call is TRBV6-6, the J call TRBJ2-5; 7 positions match TRBD2. Germline V lookup: CDR1 MNHNY, CDR2 SVGAGI (reference sequence). The V segment lost 8 bases and the J segment 2 bases; nucleotides outside the gene matches: 11. The CDR3 extends over 15 amino acids. The CDR3 is CASLVRGSSQETQYF. For the CDR3, the DNA is TGTGCCAGCCTCGTCCGCGGGAGCTCTCAAGAGACCCAGTACTTC.

This clonotype showed up many times. The rearrangement uses TRBV28 and TRBJ2-7; TRBD1 is a possible D gene (6 bases). V lost 4 bases and J lost 3, with 22 bases in between. CDR3 size: 17 residues. From germline, CDR1 is MDHEN and CDR2 SYDVKM. CDR3 bases: TGTGCCAGCAGTTCTGGGATGCGTCCGGGACAAAACTACGAGCAGTACTTC. Residues: CASSSGMRPGQNYEQYF.

In DNA form, the CDR3 reads TGCAGCGTTGCTGGGCAGCGTGACAATCAGCCCCAGCATTTT. This translates into CSVAGQRDNQPQHF. The V and J genes are TRBV29-1 and TRBJ1-5, with D uncertain. CDR1 SQVTM and CDR2 ANQGSEA come from the germline V gene. The CDR3 length is 14 residues. V was cut by 4 bases and J by 3 bases, with 13 bases left in between.

In this sample, this clonotype is medium-sized. V is TRBV5-1 and J is TRBJ2-1; D possibly corresponds to TRBD2 (6 bases). CDR3 length equals 14 residues. Germline CDR1 is SGHRS and CDR2 is YFSETQ. V was clipped by 4 bases and J by 9 bases, with 17 bases between them. The CDR3, as DNA: TGCGCCAGCAGCCCGGGACTCCCGGATGGTGAGCAGTTCTTC. Protein: CASSPGLPDGEQFF.

This clonotype was detected many times. Written as DNA, the CDR3 is TGCGCCAGCAGCTTGAACGAGGCTAAAGGGGGTACCGGGGAGCTGTTTTTT. This encodes CASSLNEAKGGTGELFF. The chain couples TRBV5-1 to TRBJ2-2; possible D gene TRBD1, 6 bases. The germline gives CDR1 SGHRS, CDR2 YFSETQ. Trimming cost V 1 base and J 5 bases, with 18 bases left between them. This CDR3 comprises 17 residues.

This clonotype was counted many times. The rearrangement links TRBV28 to TRBJ1-4; D is uncertain. The V gene lost 2 bases and the J gene lost 6 bases, with 10 bases spanning the gap. The germline V gene has CDR1 MDHEN and CDR2 SYDVKM. The CDR3 length is 14 residues. The CDR3 reads CASSLGGEDEKLFF. CDR3 nucleotide sequence: TGTGCCAGCAGTTTAGGCGGGGAGGATGAAAAACTGTTTTTT.

On this clonotype itself: A single base separates this from a much larger clone, so it may be a read error. V gene TRBV27 combines with J gene TRBJ2-7, with a weak D call TRBD2 (7 bases). Deletions cut 8 bases from V and 5 bases from J, with 22 bases between. Germline V gene lookup returns CDR1 MNHEY and CDR2 SMNVEV (reference sequence). CDR3 length: 15 residues. The CDR3 loop is CASSASRGLNHEQYF. The CDR3 DNA sequence: TGTGCCAGCTCCGCATCGCGGGGGCTAAACCACGAGCAGTACTTC.

This clonotype showed up many times. V gene TRBV6-6 combines with J gene TRBJ1-2; the D is unclear. CDR1 MNHNY and CDR2 SVGAGI come from the germline V gene (reference sequence). This CDR3 contains 15 residues. Trimming stripped 6 bases from V and 8 bases from J, with 22 bases between. CDR3 sequence reads: CASSLRPDLTRGYTF. The CDR3 DNA reads TGTGCCAGCAGCTTACGCCCGGACCTAACTAGGGGCTACACCTTC.

This clonotype was counted ten times or more. The chain couples TRBV6-6 to TRBJ2-2; D remains unclear. The CDR3 has 14 amino acids. V lost 5 bases and J 1 base, leaving 8 bases between the germline ends. Per germline, CDR1 MNHNY and CDR2 SVGAGI (reference sequence). The CDR3 DNA is TGTGCCAGCAGTCCCGTGGGGAACACCGGGGAGCTGTTTTTT. Translated, it gives CASSPVGNTGELFF.

The rearrangement links TRBV9 to TRBJ1-6; D gene unclear. The CDR3 spans 15 residues. V shed 0 bases and J shed 6 bases, with 10 bases lying between them. The germline V gene encodes CDR1 SGDLS and CDR2 YYNGEE. CDR3 sequence (DNA): TGTGCCAGCAGCGTAGAAGGGAAGGTTAATTCACCCCTCCACTTT. It is translated as CASSVEGKVNSPLHF.

This clonotype has at least ten counts. This chain uses TRBV19 with TRBJ1-1, with D perhaps matching TRBD1 (6 bases). V dropped 3 bases and J dropped 5 bases, with 13 bases sitting between them. The CDR3 runs to 14 residues. Germline loops: CDR1 LNHDA, CDR2 SQIVND (reference sequence). CDR3 amino acids: CASSISVGATEAFF. The CDR3 DNA sequence: TGTGCCAGTAGTATCAGCGTGGGGGCGACTGAAGCTTTCTTT.

CDR3 region: CASSIRRGADTQYF. In nucleotides, the CDR3 is TGTGCCAGTAGTATTCGACGGGGAGCGGATACGCAGTATTTT. The genes are TRBV19 and TRBJ2-3; perhaps TRBD2 as D (5 bases). The CDR3 sequence is 14 residues long. From germline, CDR1 is LNHDA and CDR2 SQIVND (reference sequence). V was shortened by 3 bases and J by 6 bases, with 13 bases between the two germline ends.

Concerning this clonotype: Germline is not matched at one junction end, which may reflect a read error. The CDR3 is CASSPTGGFYSYTF. The CDR3 coding sequence is TGTGCCAGCAGCCCCACAGGGGGCTTCTATAGCTACACCTTC. The chain is built from TRBV7-9 and TRBJ1-2; 9 bases are shared with TRBD1. This CDR3 spans 14 amino acids. Germline V gene lookup returns CDR1 SEHNR and CDR2 FQNEAQ (reference sequence).

This clonotype is medium-sized by share. CDR3 protein: CASSPRSSGGEQYF. CDR3 in DNA: TGTGCCAGCAGCCCACGGTCTAGCGGGGGAGAGCAGTACTTC. V usage is TRBV7-9 and J usage is TRBJ2-7, with 10 bases aligning to TRBD2. Germline CDR1 SEHNR, CDR2 FQNEAQ (reference sequence). The CDR3 is 14 amino acids. Losses at the gene ends were 5 bases for V and 7 bases for J; bases not matched to a gene: 8.

In its sample, this clonotype is medium-sized. V is TRBV20-1 and J is TRBJ1-6, with D perhaps TRBD1 (5 bases). V lost 3 bases and J lost 13, with 16 bases in between. Germline V gives CDR1 DFQATT, CDR2 SNEGSKA (reference sequence). The CDR3 runs to 13 residues. The CDR3 DNA reads as TGCAGTGCTAGTACGCAGGGTTGGTTTCCCCTCCACTTT. Its translation: CSASTQGWFPLHF.

The sample holds a few counts of this clonotype. This rearrangement joins TRBV28 to TRBJ2-1, with TRBD1 identical over 7 bases. CDR3 length: 17 residues. The V gene's germline CDR1 is MDHEN and CDR2 SYDVKM. Trimming took 6 bases from V and 5 from J; bases not matched to a gene: 16. The CDR3 here is CASRSPAGTDSNNEQFF. The CDR3 DNA sequence: TGTGCCAGCAGATCTCCAGCCGGGACAGACTCGAACAATGAGCAGTTCTTC.

V and J are TRBV20-1 and TRBJ1-2, with 7 bases aligning to TRBD1. In germline, CDR1 is DFQATT, CDR2 SNEGSKA (reference sequence). The CDR3 length is 12 residues. V lost 3 bases and J lost 4; bases outside the gene matches: 2. The CDR3 loop is CSARTGTYGYTF. In DNA form, the CDR3 reads TGCAGTGCTAGGACAGGGACCTATGGCTACACCTTC.